This T cell receptor beta chain was identified in a study of CD8 T cells in ankylosing spondylitis. From the 5' RACE reads, TCRdb called clonotypes with MiXCR, one entry per CDR3 protein. The data hold some 150,000 distinct CDR3 sequences, with 40% to 50% observed a single time. This clonotype was picked up many times. The antigen is undetermined. The study, taken as a whole, reports: Apparently characteristic of ankylosing spondylitis blood was a TCR beta motif (fewer than ten highly homologous variants).

V lost 0 bases to trimming and J lost 5 bases; unmatched junction nucleotides: 10. Germline CDR1 LGHNA, CDR2 YSLEER. The CDR3 is made up of 17 amino acids. The sequencing sample was made of synovial fluid, either unsorted or a sorted T cell fraction (not recorded which). The V and J genes are TRBV4-3 and TRBJ2-5; 9 bases line up with TRBD2. The sequence was collected from a male donor with ankylosing spondylitis. The CDR3 sequence: CASSQDRAGGPVETQYF. As DNA, the CDR3 is TGCGCCAGCAGCCAAGATCGGGCGGGAGGGCCAGTGGAGACCCAGTACTTC.